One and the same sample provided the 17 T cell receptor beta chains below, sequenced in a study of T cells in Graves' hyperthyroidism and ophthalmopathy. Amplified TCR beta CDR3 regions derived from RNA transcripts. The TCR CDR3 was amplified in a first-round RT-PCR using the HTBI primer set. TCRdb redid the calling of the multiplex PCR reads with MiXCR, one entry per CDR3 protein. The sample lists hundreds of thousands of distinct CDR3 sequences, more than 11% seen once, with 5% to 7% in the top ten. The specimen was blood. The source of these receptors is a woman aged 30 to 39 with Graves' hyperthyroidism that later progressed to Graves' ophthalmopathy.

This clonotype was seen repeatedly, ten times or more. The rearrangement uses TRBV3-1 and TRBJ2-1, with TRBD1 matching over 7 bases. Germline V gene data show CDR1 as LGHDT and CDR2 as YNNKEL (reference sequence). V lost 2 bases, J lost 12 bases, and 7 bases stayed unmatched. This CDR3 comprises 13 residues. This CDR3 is CASSQPTGYSQFF. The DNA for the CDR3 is TGTGCCAGCAGCCAACCGACAGGGTACTCGCAGTTCTTC.

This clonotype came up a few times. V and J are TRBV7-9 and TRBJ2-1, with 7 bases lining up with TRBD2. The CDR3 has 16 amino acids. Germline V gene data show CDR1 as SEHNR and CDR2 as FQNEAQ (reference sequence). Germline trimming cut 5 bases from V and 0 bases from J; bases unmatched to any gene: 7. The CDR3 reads CASSRPAGSSYNEQFF. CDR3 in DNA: TGTGCCAGCAGCCGACCAGCGGGGAGCTCCTACAATGAGCAGTTCTTC.

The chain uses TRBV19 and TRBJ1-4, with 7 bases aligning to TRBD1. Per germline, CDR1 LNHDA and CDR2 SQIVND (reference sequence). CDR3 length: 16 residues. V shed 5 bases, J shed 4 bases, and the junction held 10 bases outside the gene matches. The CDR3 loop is CASSSWTGGGNEKLFF. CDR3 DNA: TGTGCCAGTAGTTCATGGACAGGAGGAGGTAATGAAAAACTGTTTTTT. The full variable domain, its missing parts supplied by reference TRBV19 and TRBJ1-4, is DGGITQSPKYLFRKEGQNVTLSCEQNLNHDAMYWYRQDPGQGLRLIYYSQIVNDFQKGDIAEGYSVSREKKESFPLTVTSAQKNPTAFYLCASSSWTGGGNEKLFFGSGTQLSVL.

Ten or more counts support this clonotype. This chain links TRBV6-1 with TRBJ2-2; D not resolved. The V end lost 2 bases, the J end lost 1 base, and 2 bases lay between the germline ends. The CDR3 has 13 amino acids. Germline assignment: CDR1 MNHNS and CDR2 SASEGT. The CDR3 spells CASSEKNTGELFF. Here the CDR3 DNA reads TGTGCCAGCAGTGAAAAGAACACCGGGGAGCTGTTTTTT.

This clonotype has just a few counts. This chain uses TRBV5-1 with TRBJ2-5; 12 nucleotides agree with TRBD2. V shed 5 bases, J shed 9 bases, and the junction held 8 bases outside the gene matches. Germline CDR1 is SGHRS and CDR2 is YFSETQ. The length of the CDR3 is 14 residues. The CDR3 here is CASSSSGTSGSQYF. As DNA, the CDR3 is TGCGCCAGCAGTTCTTCCGGGACTAGCGGGTCCCAGTACTTC.

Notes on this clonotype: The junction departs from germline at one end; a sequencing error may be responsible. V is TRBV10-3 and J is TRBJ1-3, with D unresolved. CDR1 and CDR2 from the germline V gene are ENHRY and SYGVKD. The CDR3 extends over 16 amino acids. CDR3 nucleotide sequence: TGTGCCAGCAGTGAGACGACCCGGGCCTCGGGAAACACCATATATTTT. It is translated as CASSETTRASGNTIYF.

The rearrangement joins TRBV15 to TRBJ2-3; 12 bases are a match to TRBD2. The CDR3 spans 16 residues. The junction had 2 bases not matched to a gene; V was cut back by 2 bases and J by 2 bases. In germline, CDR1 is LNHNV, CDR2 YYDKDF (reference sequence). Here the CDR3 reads CATSRRLAGDTDTQYF. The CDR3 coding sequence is TGTGCCACCAGCAGAAGACTAGCGGGGGACACAGATACGCAGTATTTT.

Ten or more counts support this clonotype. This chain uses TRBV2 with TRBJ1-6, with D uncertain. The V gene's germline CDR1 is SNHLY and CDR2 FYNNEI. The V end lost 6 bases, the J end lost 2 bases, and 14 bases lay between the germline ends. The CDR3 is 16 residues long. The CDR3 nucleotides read TGTGCCAGCAGCGGACGGCACGATACCTATAATTCACCCCTCCACTTT. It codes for CASSGRHDTYNSPLHF.

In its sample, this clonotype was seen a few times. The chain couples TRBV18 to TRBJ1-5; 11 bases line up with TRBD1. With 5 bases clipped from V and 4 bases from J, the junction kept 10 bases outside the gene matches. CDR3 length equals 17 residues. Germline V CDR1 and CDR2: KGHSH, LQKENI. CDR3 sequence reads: CASSTITGQGANQPQHF. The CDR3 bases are TGTGCCAGCTCAACCATTACTGGACAGGGGGCAAATCAGCCCCAGCATTTT.

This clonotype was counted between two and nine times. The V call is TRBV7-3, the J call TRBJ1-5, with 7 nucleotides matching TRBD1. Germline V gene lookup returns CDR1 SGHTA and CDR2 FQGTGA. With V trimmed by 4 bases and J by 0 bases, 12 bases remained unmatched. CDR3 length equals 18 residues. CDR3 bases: TGTGCCAGCAGCTCGTACAGGGGCCGGCCTTCTAGCAATCAGCCCCAGCATTTT. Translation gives CASSSYRGRPSSNQPQHF.

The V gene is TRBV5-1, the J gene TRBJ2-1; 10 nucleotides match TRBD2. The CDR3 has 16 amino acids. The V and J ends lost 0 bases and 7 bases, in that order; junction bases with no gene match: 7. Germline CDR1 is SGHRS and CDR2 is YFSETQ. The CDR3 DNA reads TGCGCCAGCAGCTTGGGGCCTAGCGGGAGTGGGAATGAGCAGTTCTTC. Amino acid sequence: CASSLGPSGSGNEQFF.

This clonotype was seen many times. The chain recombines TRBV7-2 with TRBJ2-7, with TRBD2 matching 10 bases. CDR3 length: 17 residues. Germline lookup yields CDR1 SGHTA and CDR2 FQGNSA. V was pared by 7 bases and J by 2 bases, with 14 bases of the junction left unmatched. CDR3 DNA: TGTGCCAGCACCCCAGGACAAGGCCTAGCGGGAGCCTACGAGCAGTACTTC. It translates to CASTPGQGLAGAYEQYF.

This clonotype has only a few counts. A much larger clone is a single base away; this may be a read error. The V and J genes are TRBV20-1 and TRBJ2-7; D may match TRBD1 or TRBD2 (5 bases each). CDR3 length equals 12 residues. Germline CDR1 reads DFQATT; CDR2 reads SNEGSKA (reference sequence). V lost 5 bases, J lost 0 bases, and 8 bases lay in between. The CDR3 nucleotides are TGCAGTGCTCGGGACGACTCCTACGAGCAGTACTTC. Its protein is CSARDDSYEQYF.

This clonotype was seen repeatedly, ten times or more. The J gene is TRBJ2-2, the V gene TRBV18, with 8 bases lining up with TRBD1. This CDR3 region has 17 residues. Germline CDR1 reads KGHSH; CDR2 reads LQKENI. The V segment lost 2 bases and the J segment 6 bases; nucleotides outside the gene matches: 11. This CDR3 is CASSPRSGQGVSGELFF. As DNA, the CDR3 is TGTGCCAGCTCACCAAGGTCCGGACAGGGTGTTTCCGGGGAGCTGTTTTTT. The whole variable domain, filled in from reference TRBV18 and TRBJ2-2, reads NAGVMQNPRHLVRRRGQEARLRCSPMKGHSHVYWYRQLPEEGLKFMVYLQKENIIDESGMPKERFSAEFPKEGPSILRIQQVVRGDSAAYFCASSPRSGQGVSGELFFGEGSRLTVL.

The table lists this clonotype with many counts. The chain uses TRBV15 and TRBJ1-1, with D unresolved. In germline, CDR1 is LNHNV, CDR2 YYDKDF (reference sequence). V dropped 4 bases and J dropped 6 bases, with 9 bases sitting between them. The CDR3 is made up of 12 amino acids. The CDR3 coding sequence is TGTGCCACCAGCAACGTCAAGCCTGAAGCTTTCTTT. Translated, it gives CATSNVKPEAFF.

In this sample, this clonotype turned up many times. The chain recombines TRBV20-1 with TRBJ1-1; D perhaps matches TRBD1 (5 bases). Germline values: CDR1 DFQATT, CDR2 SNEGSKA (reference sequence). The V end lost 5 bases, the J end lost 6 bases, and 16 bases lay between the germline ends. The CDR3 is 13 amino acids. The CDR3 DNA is TGCAGTGCTGGGCCCCGGGGGGGTGCTGAAGCTTTCTTT. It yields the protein CSAGPRGGAEAFF.

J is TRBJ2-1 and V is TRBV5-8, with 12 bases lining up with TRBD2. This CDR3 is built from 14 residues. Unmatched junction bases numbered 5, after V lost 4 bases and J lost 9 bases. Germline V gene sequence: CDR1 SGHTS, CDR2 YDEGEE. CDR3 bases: TGTGCCAGCAGCGTGGGACTAGCGGGCTTTGAGCAGTTCTTC. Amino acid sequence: CASSVGLAGFEQFF.